These T cell receptor beta chains were read from a single sample in a study of T cells in Graves' hyperthyroidism and ophthalmopathy. TCRdb reanalysed the multiplex PCR reads using MiXCR and keeps one entry per CDR3 protein. This table holds approximately 410,000 distinct CDR3 sequences, around 15% found once. The sequenced sample consisted of blood. These receptors all stem from a man between 18 and 35 years old with Graves' ophthalmopathy. CDR3s include the opening cysteine and the closing phenylalanine or tryptophan. Each record gives: J gene, V gene, D gene, clone size, CDR3 protein, CDR3 DNA. D genes are given only for firm matches. Some rows have no size entry. The others give once, few or many, or a class for an expanded clone.

>TRBJ1-5|TRBV10-1|.|few
CASSVAVNQPQHF
TGCGCCAGCAGTGTGGCAGTAAATCAGCCCCAGCATTTT
>TRBJ2-2|TRBV12-5|.|.
CASGSGGANTGELFF
TGTGCTAGTGGTTCTGGGGGCGCGAACACCGGGGAGCTGTTTTTT
>TRBJ1-4|TRBV6-5|TRBD1|.
CAISYAGQGYEKLFF
TGTGCCATCAGTTACGCGGGACAGGGGTATGAAAAACTGTTTTTT
>TRBJ1-2|TRBV19|.|.
CASSGLYGYTF
TGTGCCAGTAGTGGGTTATATGGCTACACCTTC
>TRBJ2-5|TRBV20-1|.|many
CNARDLGEETQYF
TGCAATGCTAGAGACCTAGGGGAGGAGACCCAGTACTTC
>TRBJ2-3|TRBV11-2|TRBD1|many
CASSLTGTGDTDTQYF
TGTGCCAGCAGCTTAACCGGGACAGGGGACACAGATACGCAGTATTTT
>TRBJ2-3|TRBV10-1|.|.
CASSDRAPTDTQYF
TGCGCCAGCAGTGATAGGGCGCCAACGGATACGCAGTATTTT
>TRBJ1-3|TRBV18|.|many
CASSLNSGNTIYF
TGTGCCAGCTCACTGAACTCTGGAAACACCATATATTTT
>TRBJ1-4|TRBV4-1|TRBD1|.
CASSQRQGAIFEKLFF
TGCGCCAGCAGCCAAAGACAGGGGGCGATTTTTGAAAAACTGTTTTTT
>TRBJ1-1|TRBV3-1|.|many
CASSQQVMNTEAFF
TGTGCCAGCAGCCAGCAGGTGATGAACACTGAAGCTTTCTTT
>TRBJ2-3|TRBV27|.|many
CASSLTDRTDTQYF
TGTGCCAGCAGTTTAACGGACCGCACAGATACGCAGTATTTT
>TRBJ1-2|TRBV6-6|.|many
CASSYSGDYGYTF
TGTGCCAGCAGTTACTCAGGGGACTATGGCTACACCTTC
>TRBJ2-5|TRBV12-3/TRBV12-4|.|many
CASSPQLGARETQYF
TGTGCCAGCAGCCCCCAACTCGGAGCACGGGAGACCCAGTACTTC
>TRBJ1-5|TRBV9|.|few
CASSVVGEPSNQPQHF
TGTGCCAGCAGCGTAGTCGGAGAGCCTAGCAATCAGCCCCAGCATTTT
>TRBJ1-4|TRBV3-1|.|many
CASSTPGGSNEKLFF
TGTGCCAGCAGCACCCCGGGGGGATCTAATGAAAAACTGTTTTTT
>TRBJ2-5|TRBV3-1|TRBD1|.
CASSCRDRIETQYF
TGTGCCAGCAGTTGCCGGGACAGAATTGAGACCCAGTACTTC
>TRBJ2-2|TRBV20-1|TRBD2|many
CSARNPGLDTGELFF
TGCAGTGCTAGGAATCCGGGACTAGACACCGGGGAGCTGTTTTTT
>TRBJ1-5|TRBV12-3/TRBV12-4|TRBD1|many
CASSFGTGESEPQHF
TGTGCCAGCAGTTTCGGGACAGGGGAATCTGAGCCCCAGCATTTT
>TRBJ1-5|TRBV20-1|TRBD1|few
CSARKGQENQPQHF
TGCAGTGCAAGAAAGGGACAGGAGAATCAGCCCCAGCATTTT
>TRBJ1-1|TRBV5-1|.|many
CASSLVAGQGTEAFF
TGCGCCAGCAGCTTGGTGGCAGGCCAAGGGACTGAAGCTTTCTTT
>TRBJ1-5|TRBV3-1|TRBD1|many
CASSQDQGAGQPQHF
TGTGCCAGCAGCCAAGATCAGGGGGCCGGGCAGCCCCAGCATTTT
>TRBJ2-1|TRBV7-9|.|few
CASSSTGATRGRYEQFF
TGTGCCAGCAGCTCTACAGGAGCGACTAGGGGCCGATATGAGCAGTTCTTC